This TCR beta chain was observed in a study of T cell changes during pregnancy in multiple sclerosis. This table comes from immunoSEQ multiplex PCR, and its TCRdb copy is limited to in-frame clones, with some not included. The repertoire consists of 69,000 or so clones, with approximately 91% occurring once and the leading ten covering approximately 1.5%. The germline V and J ends were trimmed by 5 bases and 6 bases, with 25 bases remaining between them. The CDR3 extends over 17 amino acids. Per the germline V gene, CDR1 is MGHDK and CDR2 is SYGVNS. The genes are TRBV25-1 and TRBJ1-2; TRBD1 might be the D (5 bases). Here the sequenced sample was peripheral blood, taken in the third trimester of pregnancy. The origin of this receptor is a female donor with multiple sclerosis, enrolled in a pregnancy study. The CDR3, as DNA: TGTGCCAGCAGTCCTGGGCCAGGGCCGAAGGCTTTCCATGGCTACACCTTC. It codes for CASSPGPGPKAFHGYTF.